This T cell receptor beta chain was documented in a study of regulatory T cells in long-lasting Graves disease. Study-wide results and limits: Researchers examined only peripheral blood and not thyroid tissue. Few sampled subjects may have lowered accuracy. Among the persistent patients, 2,741 public clonotypes were shared, more than the approximately 1,000 shared among new patients. TRBV28, TRBJ1-2 and TRBJ2-5 were segments that persistent disease favored.

TCR beta libraries were built with iRepertoire HTBI primers and Arm-PCR of CDR3 regions. TCRdb recomputed calls from the multiplex PCR reads with MiXCR, one row per CDR3 protein. The sample comprises a few hundred thousand distinct CDR3 sequences, 20% to 25% of which are singletons, and roughly 7.7% rests with the top ten. Stated time point: persistent/refractory GD, antithyroid drugs over 5 years with positive TRAb. RNA from PBMCs was the source of the TCR library. CDR1 and CDR2 from the germline V gene are SQVTM and ANQGSEA. V was pared by 3 bases and J by 7 bases, with 3 bases of the junction left unmatched. The length of the CDR3 is 12 residues. This clonotype appeared many times. Its antigen is not identified.

The receptor was isolated from a female donor with Graves disease. This chain connects TRBV29-1 to TRBJ1-2; 9 bases align to TRBD1. The sample was peripheral blood mononuclear cells (PBMCs), taken when the disease was refractory, from a patient treated with antithyroid drugs. Here the CDR3 reads CSVEEQGAGYTF. In nucleotides, the CDR3 is TGCAGCGTTGAGGAACAGGGGGCTGGCTACACCTTC.